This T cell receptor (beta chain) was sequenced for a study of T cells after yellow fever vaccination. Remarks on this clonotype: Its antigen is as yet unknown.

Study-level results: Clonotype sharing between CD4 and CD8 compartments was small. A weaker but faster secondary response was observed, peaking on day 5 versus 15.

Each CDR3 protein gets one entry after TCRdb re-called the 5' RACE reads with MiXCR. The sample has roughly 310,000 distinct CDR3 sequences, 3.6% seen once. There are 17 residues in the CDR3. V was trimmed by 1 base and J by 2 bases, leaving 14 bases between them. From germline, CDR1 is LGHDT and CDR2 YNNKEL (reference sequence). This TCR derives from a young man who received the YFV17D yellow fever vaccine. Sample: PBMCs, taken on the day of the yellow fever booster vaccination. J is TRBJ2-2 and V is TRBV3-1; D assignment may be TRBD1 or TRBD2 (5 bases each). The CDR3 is CASSQGWGRLNTGELFF. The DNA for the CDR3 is TGTGCCAGCAGCCAAGGTTGGGGACGACTTAACACCGGGGAGCTGTTTTTT.